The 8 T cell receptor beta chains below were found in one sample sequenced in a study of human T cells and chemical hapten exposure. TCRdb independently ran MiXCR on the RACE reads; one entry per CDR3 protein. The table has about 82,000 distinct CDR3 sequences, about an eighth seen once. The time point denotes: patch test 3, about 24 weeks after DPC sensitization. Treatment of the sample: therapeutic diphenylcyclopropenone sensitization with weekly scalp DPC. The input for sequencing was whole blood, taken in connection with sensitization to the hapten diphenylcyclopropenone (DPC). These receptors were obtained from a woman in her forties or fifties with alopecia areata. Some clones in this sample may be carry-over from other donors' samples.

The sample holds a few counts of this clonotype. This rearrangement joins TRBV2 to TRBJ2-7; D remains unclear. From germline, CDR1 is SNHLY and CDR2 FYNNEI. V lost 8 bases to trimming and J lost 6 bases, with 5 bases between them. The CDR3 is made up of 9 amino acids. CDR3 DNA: TGTGCCAGCGGTACCGAGCAGTACTTC. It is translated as CASGTEQYF.

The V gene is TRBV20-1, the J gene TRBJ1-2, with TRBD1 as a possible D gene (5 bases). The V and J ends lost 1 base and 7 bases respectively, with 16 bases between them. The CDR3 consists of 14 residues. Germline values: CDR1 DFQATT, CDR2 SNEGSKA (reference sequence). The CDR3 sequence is CSARAPIGDFGYTF. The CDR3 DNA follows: TGCAGTGCTAGAGCCCCTATTGGGGACTTTGGCTACACCTTC.

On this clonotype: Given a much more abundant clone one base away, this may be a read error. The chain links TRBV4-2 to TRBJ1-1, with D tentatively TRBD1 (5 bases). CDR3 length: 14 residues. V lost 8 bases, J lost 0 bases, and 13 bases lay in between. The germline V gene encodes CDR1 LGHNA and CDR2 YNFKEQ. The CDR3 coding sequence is TGTGCCAGCGGACAACCGGGGCTGAACACTGAAGCTTTCTTT. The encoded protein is CASGQPGLNTEAFF.

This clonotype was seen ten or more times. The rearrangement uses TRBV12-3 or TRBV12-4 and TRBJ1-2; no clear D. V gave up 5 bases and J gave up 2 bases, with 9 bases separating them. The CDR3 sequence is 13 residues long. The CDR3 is CASSLDGNYGYTF. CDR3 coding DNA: TGTGCCAGCAGTCTCGACGGCAACTATGGCTACACCTTC.

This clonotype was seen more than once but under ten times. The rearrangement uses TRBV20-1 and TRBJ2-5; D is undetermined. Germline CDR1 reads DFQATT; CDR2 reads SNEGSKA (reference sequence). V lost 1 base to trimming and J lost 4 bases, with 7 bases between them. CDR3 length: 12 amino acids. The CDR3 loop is CSARAPGETQYF. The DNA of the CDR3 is TGCAGTGCTAGAGCCCCCGGAGAGACCCAGTACTTC.

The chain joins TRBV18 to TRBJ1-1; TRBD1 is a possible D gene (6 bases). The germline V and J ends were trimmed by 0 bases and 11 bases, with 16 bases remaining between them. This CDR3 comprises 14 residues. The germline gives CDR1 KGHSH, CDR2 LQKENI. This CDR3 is CASSPPGLSQGAFF. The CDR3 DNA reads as TGTGCCAGCTCACCACCAGGACTGTCGCAGGGGGCTTTCTTT.

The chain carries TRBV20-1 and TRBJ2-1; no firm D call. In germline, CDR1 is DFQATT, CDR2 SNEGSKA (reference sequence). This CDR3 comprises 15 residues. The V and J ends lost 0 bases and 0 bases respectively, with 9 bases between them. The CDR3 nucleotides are TGCAGTGCTAGAGAGAACACACGCTCCTACAATGAGCAGTTCTTC. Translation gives CSARENTRSYNEQFF.

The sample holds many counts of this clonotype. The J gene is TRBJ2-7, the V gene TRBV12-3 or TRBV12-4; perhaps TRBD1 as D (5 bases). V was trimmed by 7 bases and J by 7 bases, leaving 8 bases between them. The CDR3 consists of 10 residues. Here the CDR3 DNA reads TGTGCCAGCAAGGGGTGGGAGCAGTACTTC. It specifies CASKGWEQYF.